This T cell receptor beta chain stems from a study of regulatory T cells in long-lasting Graves disease. General study results and limits: The study found TRBV28, TRBJ1-2 and TRBJ2-5 favored in persistent disease. Analysis covered peripheral blood alone, not thyroid tissue. Newly diagnosed patients shared about a thousand public clonotypes; persistent patients shared approximately 2,700.

Note on this clonotype: What it binds is not known.

Germline CDR1 reads SGHRS; CDR2 reads YFSETQ. This CDR3 spans 13 amino acids. V lost 4 bases, J lost 5 bases, and 12 bases lay in between. To make TCR beta libraries, researchers used iRepertoire HTBI primers and Arm-PCR of CDR3 regions. TCRdb re-called the multiplex PCR reads through MiXCR, storing one row per CDR3 protein. The table lists almost 350,000 distinct CDR3 sequences, about 18% of them singletons. The time point: persistent/refractory GD, antithyroid drugs over 5 years with positive TRAb. PBMCs provided the RNA from which the TCR library was made. EDTA tubes received approximately 10 milliliters of collected peripheral blood.

The sequencing used peripheral blood mononuclear cells (PBMCs), collected when the disease was refractory, from a patient treated with antithyroid drugs. This receptor was identified in a female donor with Graves disease. The chain has TRBV5-1 and TRBJ1-1; D is undetermined. The CDR3 is CASSLSMETEAFF. The CDR3 DNA reads as TGCGCCAGCAGCCTGTCTATGGAAACTGAAGCTTTCTTT. Drawing the rest from reference TRBV5-1 and TRBJ1-1, the complete variable domain is KAGVTQTPRYLIKTRGQQVTLSCSPISGHRSVSWYQQTPGQGLQFLFEYFSETQRNKGNFPGRFSGRQFSNSRSEMNVSTLELGDSALYLCASSLSMETEAFFGQGTRLTVV.